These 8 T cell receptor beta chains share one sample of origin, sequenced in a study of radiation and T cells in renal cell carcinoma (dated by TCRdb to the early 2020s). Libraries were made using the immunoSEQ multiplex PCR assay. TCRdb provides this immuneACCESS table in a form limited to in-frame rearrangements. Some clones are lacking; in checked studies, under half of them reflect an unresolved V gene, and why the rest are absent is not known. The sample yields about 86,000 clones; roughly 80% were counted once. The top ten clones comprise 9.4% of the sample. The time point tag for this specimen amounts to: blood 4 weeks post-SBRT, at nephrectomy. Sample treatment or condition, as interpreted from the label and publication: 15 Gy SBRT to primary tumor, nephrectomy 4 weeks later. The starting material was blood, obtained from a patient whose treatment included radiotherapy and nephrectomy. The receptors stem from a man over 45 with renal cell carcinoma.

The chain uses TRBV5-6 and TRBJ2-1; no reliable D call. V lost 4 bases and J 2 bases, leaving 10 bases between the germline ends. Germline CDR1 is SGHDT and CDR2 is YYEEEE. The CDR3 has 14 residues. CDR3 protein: CASSLTPTYNEQFF. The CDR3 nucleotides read TGTGCCAGCAGCCTCACGCCCACCTACAATGAGCAGTTCTTC.

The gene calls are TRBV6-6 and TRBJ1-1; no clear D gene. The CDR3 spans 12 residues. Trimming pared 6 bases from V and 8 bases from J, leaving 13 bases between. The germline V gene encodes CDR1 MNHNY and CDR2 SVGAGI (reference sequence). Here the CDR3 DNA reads TGTGCCAGCAGCGACCCGCTATTAGAAGCTTTCTTT. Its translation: CASSDPLLEAFF.

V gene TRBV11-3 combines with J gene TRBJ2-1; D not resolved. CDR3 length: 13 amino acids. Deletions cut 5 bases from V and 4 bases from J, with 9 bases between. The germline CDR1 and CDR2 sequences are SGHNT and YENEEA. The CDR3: CASSPPSYNEQFF. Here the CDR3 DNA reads TGTGCCAGCAGCCCCCCGAGTTACAATGAGCAGTTCTTC.

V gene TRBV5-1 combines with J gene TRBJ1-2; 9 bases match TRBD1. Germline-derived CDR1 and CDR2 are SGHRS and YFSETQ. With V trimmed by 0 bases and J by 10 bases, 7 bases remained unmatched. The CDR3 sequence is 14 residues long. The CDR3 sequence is CASSLEGQGGVYTF. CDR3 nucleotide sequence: TGCGCCAGCAGCTTGGAGGGACAGGGAGGTGTCTACACCTTC. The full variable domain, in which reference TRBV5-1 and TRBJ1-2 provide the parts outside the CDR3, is KAGVTQTPRYLIKTRGQQVTLSCSPISGHRSVSWYQQTPGQGLQFLFEYFSETQRNKGNFPGRFSGRQFSNSRSEMNVSTLELGDSALYLCASSLEGQGGVYTFGSGTRLTVV.

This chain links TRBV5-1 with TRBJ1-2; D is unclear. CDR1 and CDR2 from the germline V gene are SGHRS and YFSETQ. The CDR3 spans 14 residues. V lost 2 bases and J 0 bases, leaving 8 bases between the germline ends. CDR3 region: CASSFSTTNYGYTF. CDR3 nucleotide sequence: TGCGCCAGCAGCTTCTCTACTACTAACTATGGCTACACCTTC.

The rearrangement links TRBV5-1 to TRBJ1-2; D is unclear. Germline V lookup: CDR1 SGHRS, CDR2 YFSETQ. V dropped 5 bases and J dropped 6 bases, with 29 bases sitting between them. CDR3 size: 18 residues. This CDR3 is CASRPQSQLQFLEDGYTF. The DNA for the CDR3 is TGCGCCAGCAGACCCCAATCCCAGTTGCAATTTCTTGAGGATGGCTACACCTTC.

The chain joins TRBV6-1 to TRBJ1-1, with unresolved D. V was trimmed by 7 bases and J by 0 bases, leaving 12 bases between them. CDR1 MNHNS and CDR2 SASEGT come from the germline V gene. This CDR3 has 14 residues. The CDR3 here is CASKADLVNTEAFF. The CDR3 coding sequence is TGTGCCAGCAAAGCCGATCTCGTGAACACTGAAGCTTTCTTT.

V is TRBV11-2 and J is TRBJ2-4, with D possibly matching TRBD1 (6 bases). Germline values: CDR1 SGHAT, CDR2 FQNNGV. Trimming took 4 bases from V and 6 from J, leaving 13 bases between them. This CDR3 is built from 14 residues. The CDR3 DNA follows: TGTGCCAGCAGCTCTACCGACAGGCCAAACATTCAGTACTTC. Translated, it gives CASSSTDRPNIQYF.